One and the same sample provided the 31 T cell receptor beta chains below, sequenced in a study of early T cells in non-severe SARS-CoV-2 infection. MiXCR, run by TCRdb on the 5' RACE reads, gives a single entry per CDR3 protein. The sample carries about 58,000 distinct CDR3 sequences, approximately 11% recorded once. The sample was whole blood. These receptors originate from an adult who was a healthcare worker with PCR-confirmed SARS-CoV-2 infection or an uninfected control (not recorded which).

This clonotype showed up many times. As DNA, the CDR3 is TGCAGTGCGAAATACGGGGGTGGCTACACCTTC. The encoded protein is CSAKYGGGYTF. V and J are TRBV20-1 and TRBJ1-2; the D gene is possibly TRBD1 (5 bases). V lost 6 bases and J lost 7, with 12 bases in between. This CDR3 is 11 amino acids long. Germline values: CDR1 DFQATT, CDR2 SNEGSKA (reference sequence).

The table lists this clonotype with many counts. CDR3 sequence (DNA): TGTGCCAGCAGTCGGCGGGGGGGGAGGAATTCACCCCTCCACTTT. It yields the protein CASSRRGGRNSPLHF. The chain employs TRBV27 and TRBJ1-6; D perhaps matches TRBD1 (5 bases). Germline assignment: CDR1 MNHEY and CDR2 SMNVEV (reference sequence). V lost 5 bases, J lost 7 bases, and 15 bases lay in between. The CDR3 length is 15 residues.

Ten or more counts support this clonotype. This chain uses TRBV29-1 with TRBJ2-7; 9 nucleotides match TRBD1. The germline gives CDR1 SQVTM, CDR2 ANQGSEA. The trim removed 4 bases at V and 6 bases at J, leaving 10 bases unmatched. There are 14 residues in the CDR3. This CDR3 reads CSVVPMDRGGEQYF. The CDR3 nucleotides are TGCAGCGTTGTTCCAATGGACAGGGGAGGCGAGCAGTACTTC.

This clonotype was observed a handful of times. This rearrangement joins TRBV12-3 or TRBV12-4 to TRBJ1-4, with 7 bases fitting TRBD1. This CDR3 has 13 residues. Germline trimming cut 10 bases from V and 4 bases from J; bases unmatched to any gene: 6. CDR3 nucleotide sequence: TGTGCCATCACCAGGGGGTTTAATGAAAAACTGTTTTTT. Its protein product is CAITRGFNEKLFF.

V is TRBV24-1 and J is TRBJ2-4; D remains ambiguous. Germline V gene lookup returns CDR1 KGHDR and CDR2 SFDVKD. Deletions cut 4 bases from V and 1 base from J, with 4 bases between. The CDR3 length is 13 residues. In DNA, the CDR3 is TGTGCCACCAGTGACGGGGCCAAAAACATTCAGTACTTC. Protein product: CATSDGAKNIQYF.

This clonotype came up many times. The V call is TRBV9, the J call TRBJ2-4; D unclear. There are 15 residues in the CDR3. Trimming cost V 0 bases and J 0 bases, with 7 bases left between them. Per the germline V gene, CDR1 is SGDLS and CDR2 is YYNGEE. The CDR3 sequence: CASSVGILAKNIQYF. The CDR3, as DNA: TGTGCCAGCAGCGTAGGAATTCTAGCCAAAAACATTCAGTACTTC.

This clonotype was observed many times. The rearrangement joins TRBV30 to TRBJ2-1; TRBD2 aligns across 10 bases. V lost 2 bases, J lost 3 bases, and 1 base stayed unmatched. Germline V gives CDR1 GTSNPN, CDR2 SVGIG (reference sequence). The CDR3 extends over 14 amino acids. DNA for the CDR3: TGTGCCTGGAGTCGGACTAGCGGCTACAATGAGCAGTTCTTC. Translation gives CAWSRTSGYNEQFF.

The chain links TRBV5-1 to TRBJ1-2; D is unresolved. The CDR3 contains 14 residues. Germline CDR1 SGHRS, CDR2 YFSETQ. The ends were cut back, 0 bases at V and 8 bases at J, with 14 bases in the middle. CDR3 sequence reads: CASSLDGDGGGYTF. CDR3 nucleotide sequence: TGCGCCAGCAGCTTGGATGGCGACGGCGGCGGCTACACCTTC.

This clonotype was counted once. With a much larger clone just one base away, this may be a read error. J is TRBJ2-3 and V is TRBV19; maybe TRBD1 (6 bases). Judging by the DNA end, TRBJ1-5 fits better; the J call may be wrong. The CDR3 is made up of 14 amino acids. Germline V CDR1 and CDR2: LNHDA, SQIVND (reference sequence). CDR3 nucleotide sequence: TGTGCCAGTAGTACCCCACAGGGCCTGGATACGCAGCATTTT. The encoded protein is CASSTPQGLDTQHF.

Ten or more counts support this clonotype. V usage is TRBV7-6 and J usage is TRBJ2-7; TRBD1 agrees at 9 bases. The CDR3 totals 14 residues. Germline-derived CDR1 and CDR2 are SGHVS and FNYEAQ. V was pared by 5 bases and J by 2 bases, with 4 bases of the junction left unmatched. The CDR3 nucleotides are TGTGCCAGCAGCCGGGACAGGGCCGCCTACGAGCAGTACTTC. Its translation: CASSRDRAAYEQYF.

V is TRBV20-1 and J is TRBJ2-7, with D tentatively TRBD1 (6 bases). The germline V gene has CDR1 DFQATT and CDR2 SNEGSKA (reference sequence). Trimming removed 2 bases from V and 5 bases from J, with 10 bases in between. The CDR3 spans 12 residues. CDR3 amino acids: CSARQGPHEQYF. The CDR3, as DNA: TGCAGTGCTAGACAGGGGCCCCACGAGCAGTACTTC.

There are many counts of this clonotype. CDR3 loop: CSARDLNTGELFF. CDR3 bases: TGCAGTGCTAGAGACCTTAACACCGGGGAGCTGTTTTTT. This rearrangement joins TRBV20-1 to TRBJ2-2; D remains unclear. Germline CDR1 and CDR2: DFQATT and SNEGSKA (reference sequence). This CDR3 contains 13 residues. The V gene lost 0 bases and the J gene lost 2 bases, with 4 bases spanning the gap.

This clonotype occurred a few times. The J gene is TRBJ2-7, the V gene TRBV2; 7 nucleotides line up with TRBD1. V shed 0 bases and J 6 bases; nucleotides not matched to a gene: 5. Germline values: CDR1 SNHLY, CDR2 FYNNEI. The CDR3 runs to 14 residues. CDR3: CASSEALQGVEQYF. The CDR3, as DNA: TGTGCCAGCAGTGAAGCGCTTCAGGGGGTCGAGCAGTACTTC.

The sample holds many counts of this clonotype. CDR3 loop: CASTSGTGNEKLFF. The CDR3, as DNA: TGCGCCAGCACATCCGGGACAGGAAATGAAAAACTGTTTTTT. V is TRBV10-2 and J is TRBJ1-4; TRBD1 matches at 8 bases. The CDR3 loop spans 14 amino acids. Germline V gene data show CDR1 as WSHSY and CDR2 as SAAADI. V lost 7 bases and J lost 5; bases outside the gene matches: 6.

This clonotype came up many times. Written as DNA, the CDR3 is TGTGCCAGCAGCTTAAGGGACACAGATACGCAGTATTTT. This sequence encodes CASSLRDTDTQYF. The V call is TRBV7-6, the J call TRBJ2-3; D not certain. The ends were cut back, 2 bases at V and 2 bases at J, with 5 bases in the middle. Per the germline V gene, CDR1 is SGHVS and CDR2 is FNYEAQ. CDR3 length equals 13 residues.

In the case of this clonotype: A read error may be the cause here, since a much bigger clone is one base away. This sequence joins TRBV10-3 and TRBJ2-3; D gene unclear. The germline V and J ends were trimmed by 6 bases and 3 bases, with 7 bases remaining between them. The germline CDR1 and CDR2 sequences are ENHRY and SYGVKD. The CDR3 runs to 12 residues. The CDR3 nucleotides are TGTGCCATCAGAGTCGAGACAGATACGCAGTATTTT. As protein: CAIRVETDTQYF.

This clonotype was observed many times. The chain employs TRBV20-1 and TRBJ2-3; TRBD1 might be the D (6 bases). CDR1 and CDR2 (germline): DFQATT, SNEGSKA (reference sequence). This CDR3 has 13 amino acids. V was cut by 8 bases and J by 1 base, with 13 bases left in between. CDR3 nucleotides: TGCAGTCCCCCCCACAGGGGCACAGATACGCAGTATTTT. Its protein product is CSPPHRGTDTQYF.

The chain joins TRBV19 to TRBJ1-2, with TRBD1 matching over 7 bases. Germline V gene sequence: CDR1 LNHDA, CDR2 SQIVND (reference sequence). There are 17 residues in the CDR3. Unmatched junction bases numbered 8, after V lost 0 bases and J lost 1 base. CDR3 bases: TGTGCCAGTAGTATAGATGGAGGGGGCGCTTTTAACTATGGCTACACCTTC. It encodes CASSIDGGGAFNYGYTF.

This clonotype was seen only a few times. The J gene is TRBJ2-1, the V gene TRBV11-2, with TRBD2 matching 13 bases. V trimming: 6 bases; J trimming: 4 bases; junction bases outside the gene matches: 3. The CDR3 sequence is 15 residues long. The germline V gene has CDR1 SGHAT and CDR2 FQNNGV. The CDR3 spells CASRPGLAGYNEQFF. The CDR3 DNA follows: TGTGCCAGCAGGCCGGGACTAGCGGGATACAATGAGCAGTTCTTC.

V is TRBV18 and J is TRBJ1-5; D ambiguous. The germline V and J ends were trimmed by 3 bases and 1 base, with 13 bases remaining between them. The CDR3 covers 16 residues. From germline, CDR1 is KGHSH and CDR2 LQKENI. CDR3 nucleotides: TGTGCCAGCTCACCGAGCGCTACGCGCAGCAATCAGCCCCAGCATTTT. It translates to CASSPSATRSNQPQHF. Filled out from reference TRBV18 and TRBJ1-5, the complete variable domain reads NAGVMQNPRHLVRRRGQEARLRCSPMKGHSHVYWYRQLPEEGLKFMVYLQKENIIDESGMPKERFSAEFPKEGPSILRIQQVVRGDSAAYFCASSPSATRSNQPQHFGDGTRLSIL.

This clonotype was counted at least ten times. This rearrangement joins TRBV20-1 to TRBJ2-3; TRBD2 aligns across 7 bases. Trimming removed 2 bases from V and 2 bases from J; junction bases left unmatched: 7. The CDR3 loop spans 15 amino acids. Germline CDR1 DFQATT, CDR2 SNEGSKA (reference sequence). The CDR3 nucleotides read TGCAGTGCTAGACCCCCGGCGGGAGCCACAGATACGCAGTATTTT. Translation: CSARPPAGATDTQYF.

The chain has TRBV6-5 and TRBJ1-2, with D possibly being TRBD1 (5 bases). CDR3 length: 13 residues. Trimming stripped 8 bases from V and 1 base from J, with 11 bases between. The germline V gene encodes CDR1 MNHEY and CDR2 SVGAGI. In DNA form, the CDR3 reads TGTGCCAGCCAGGGTCAGCTTAACTATGGCTACACCTTC. It specifies CASQGQLNYGYTF.

This chain connects TRBV24-1 to TRBJ2-1; no reliable D call. The CDR3 sequence is 13 residues long. The germline V gene encodes CDR1 KGHDR and CDR2 SFDVKD. V gave up 1 base and J gave up 3 bases, with 3 bases separating them. The CDR3 spells CATSDFYYNEQFF. As DNA, the CDR3 is TGTGCCACCAGTGATTTCTACTACAATGAGCAGTTCTTC.

The sample holds many counts of this clonotype. This chain connects TRBV6-2 or TRBV6-3 to TRBJ2-1; no clear D gene. Trimming took 2 bases from V and 2 from J, leaving 4 bases between them. This CDR3 is 13 amino acids long. Germline-derived CDR1 and CDR2 are MNHEY and SVGEGT. CDR3 region: CASSYRPYNEQFF. Written as DNA, the CDR3 is TGTGCCAGCAGTTACAGGCCCTACAATGAGCAGTTCTTC.

This clonotype was counted at least ten times. This sequence joins TRBV15 and TRBJ2-1, with 10 nucleotides matching TRBD2. The CDR3 consists of 15 residues. The germline CDR1 and CDR2 sequences are LNHNV and YYDKDF (reference sequence). With 5 bases clipped from V and 8 bases from J, the junction kept 9 bases outside the gene matches. The CDR3 loop is CATSSQRGGFYEQFF. DNA of the CDR3: TGTGCCACCAGCTCCCAGCGGGGGGGCTTCTATGAGCAGTTCTTC.

The chain uses TRBV7-2 and TRBJ2-7; weak D call: TRBD1 (6 bases). Germline V CDR1 and CDR2: SGHTA, FQGNSA. Trimming cost V 4 bases and J 2 bases, with 12 bases left between them. The CDR3 loop spans 14 amino acids. For the CDR3, the DNA is TGTGCCAGCAGCTCCAACAGGGTTGCCTACGAGCAGTACTTC. Translated, it gives CASSSNRVAYEQYF.

The sample holds a few counts of this clonotype. The CDR3 reads CASASQGNNQPQHF. The CDR3 nucleotides are TGTGCCAGCGCGAGCCAGGGCAACAATCAGCCCCAGCATTTT. The V call is TRBV27, the J call TRBJ1-5; perhaps TRBD1 as D (5 bases). Looked up from germline, CDR1 is MNHEY and CDR2 is SMNVEV (reference sequence). Trimming stripped 8 bases from V and 3 bases from J, with 14 bases between. The CDR3 is 14 residues long.

The gene calls are TRBV20-1 and TRBJ2-3, with D uncertain. The V gene lost 2 bases and the J gene lost 6 bases, with 9 bases spanning the gap. The CDR3 is made up of 12 amino acids. Per the germline V gene, CDR1 is DFQATT and CDR2 is SNEGSKA (reference sequence). Written as DNA, the CDR3 is TGCAGTGCTAGAAACGATCCCGATACGCAGTATTTT. Protein product: CSARNDPDTQYF.

This clonotype was picked up many times. The chain uses TRBV5-1 and TRBJ2-7; 7 bases agree with TRBD1. The V gene end was trimmed by 2 bases and the J gene end by 0 bases; junction bases not matched to a gene: 2. The V gene's germline CDR1 is SGHRS and CDR2 YFSETQ. This CDR3 region has 14 residues. The CDR3 nucleotides are TGCGCCAGCAGCTTCACAGGGGCCTCCTACGAGCAGTACTTC. Its translation is CASSFTGASYEQYF. The whole variable domain, filled in from reference TRBV5-1 and TRBJ2-7, reads KAGVTQTPRYLIKTRGQQVTLSCSPISGHRSVSWYQQTPGQGLQFLFEYFSETQRNKGNFPGRFSGRQFSNSRSEMNVSTLELGDSALYLCASSFTGASYEQYFGPGTRLTVT.

This clonotype was observed many times. The rearrangement links TRBV5-1 to TRBJ2-3; 7 positions agree with TRBD1. Germline CDR1 reads SGHRS; CDR2 reads YFSETQ. Losses at the gene ends were 0 bases for V and 3 bases for J; bases not matched to a gene: 13. The CDR3 has 18 residues. The CDR3 is CASSLGAFGQGETDTQYF. CDR3 nucleotide sequence: TGCGCCAGCAGCTTGGGCGCCTTTGGTCAGGGGGAGACAGATACGCAGTATTTT.

This clonotype appeared many times. The chain employs TRBV6-5 and TRBJ2-5, with 9 bases matching TRBD1. Germline CDR1 is MNHEY and CDR2 is SVGAGI. Losses at the gene ends were 5 bases for V and 4 bases for J; bases not matched to a gene: 5. The CDR3 has 14 amino acids. CDR3 residues: CASSNPDRGETQYF. The CDR3 region has the DNA TGTGCCAGCAGTAACCCGGACAGGGGAGAGACCCAGTACTTC.